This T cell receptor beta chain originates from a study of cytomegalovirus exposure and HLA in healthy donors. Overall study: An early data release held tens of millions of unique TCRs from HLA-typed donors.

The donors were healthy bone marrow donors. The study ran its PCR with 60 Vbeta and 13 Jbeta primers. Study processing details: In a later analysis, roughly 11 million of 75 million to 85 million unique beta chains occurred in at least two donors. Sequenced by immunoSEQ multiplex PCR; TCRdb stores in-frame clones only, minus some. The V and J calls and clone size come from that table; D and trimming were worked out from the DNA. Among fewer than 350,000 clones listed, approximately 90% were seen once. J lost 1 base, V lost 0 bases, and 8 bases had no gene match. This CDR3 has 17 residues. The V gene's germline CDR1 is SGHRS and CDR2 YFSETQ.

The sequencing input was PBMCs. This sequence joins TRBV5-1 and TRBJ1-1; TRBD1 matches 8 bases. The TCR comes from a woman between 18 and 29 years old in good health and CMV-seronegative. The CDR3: CASSLVMPGGWNTEAFF. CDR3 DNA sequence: TGCGCCAGCAGCTTGGTTATGCCAGGGGGCTGGAACACTGAAGCTTTCTTT.